The 2 T cell receptor beta chains reported below all come from one sample, sequenced in a study of cytomegalovirus exposure and HLA in healthy donors. Using immunoSEQ multiplex PCR, the repertoire was profiled, and TCRdb retains in-frame clones only, with some absent. The sample holds about 130,000 clones, 70% to 90% seen once. Input material: PBMCs. These receptor sequences come from a woman aged 25 to 39 in good health and CMV-seropositive.

This chain uses TRBV2 with TRBJ2-1; 9 nucleotides line up with TRBD2. With 2 bases clipped from V and 10 bases from J, the junction kept 15 bases outside the gene matches. This CDR3 comprises 17 residues. The germline V gene encodes CDR1 SNHLY and CDR2 FYNNEI. CDR3 amino acids: CASSERRMASGAREQFF. In nucleotides, the CDR3 is TGTGCCAGCAGTGAACGGCGTATGGCTAGCGGGGCTAGAGAGCAGTTCTTC. Supplemented by reference TRBV2 and TRBJ2-1, the full variable domain reads EPEVTQTPSHQVTQMGQEVILRCVPISNHLYFYWYRQILGQKVEFLVSFYNNEISEKSEIFDDQFSVERPDGSNFTLKIRSTKLEDSAMYFCASSERRMASGAREQFFGPGTRLTVL.

This chain connects TRBV11-2 to TRBJ2-1; TRBD2 aligns across 10 bases. The V gene end was trimmed by 1 base and the J gene end by 4 bases; junction bases not matched to a gene: 7. From germline, CDR1 is SGHAT and CDR2 FQNNGV. This CDR3 contains 17 residues. The DNA for the CDR3 is TGTGCCAGCAGCTTAGTGCCTTCTAGCGGGAGTTACAATGAGCAGTTCTTC. This codes for CASSLVPSSGSYNEQFF.